This T cell receptor beta chain was identified during a study of shared clonotypes between healthy human individuals. Study background: Contributing individuals were a couple of females and three males aged 18 to 49.

Study findings and constraints: Clonotypes shared by all four sorted-subset donors had higher generation probabilities than non-shared clonotypes.

About this clone itself: Its specificity is unknown.

The CDR3 runs to 16 residues. Germline V CDR1 and CDR2: MGHRA, YSYEKL. J lost 6 bases, V lost 1 base, and 10 bases had no gene match. Positively selected for CCR7, the CD45RO-negative cells used as naive CD8 cells excluded terminally differentiated effector memory CD45RA+ cells. Measured with immunoSEQ multiplex PCR; TCRdb has only the in-frame clones, and not every one. The repertoire consists of 660,000 or so clones, with around 96% occurring once and the leading ten covering approximately 0.12%. The sequence came from a woman in her 30s in good health. The specimen was naive CD8+ T cells sorted from blood. The chain uses TRBV4-1 and TRBJ2-7, with 9 bases that match TRBD1. Written as DNA, the CDR3 is TGCGCCAGCAGCCAAGGACCCGGGACAGGGAAAGGCGAGCAGTACTTC. This gives the protein CASSQGPGTGKGEQYF.